This T cell receptor beta chain was recovered during a study of somatic mutations in cytotoxic T cells in rheumatoid arthritis. Across the whole study: Selected populations of V beta antibody-stained T cells underwent flow sorting at nearly 100% purity; these encompassed V beta1+ cells subjected to TCRB sequencing.

Study-level findings and limits: A significant difference in CD8+ T-cell clonality was not found between rheumatoid arthritis patients and age-matched healthy controls. An increase in CD8+ clonality with age was seen in rheumatoid arthritis patients but not in healthy controls.

The CDR3 contains 12 residues. Germline V CDR1 and CDR2: SEHNR, FQNEAQ (reference sequence). V lost 3 bases and J 7 bases, leaving 10 bases between the germline ends. A note on this clone: Its antigen is unknown.

The data were produced by immunoSEQ multiplex PCR, yet TCRdb's version contains in-frame clones alone and is incomplete. Of about 17,000 clones in the sample, approximately 80% are singletons; the top ten hold nearly 9%. Specimen: CD8+ T cells sorted from blood. The genes are TRBV7-9 and TRBJ2-7; D gene uncertain. This sequence originates from an adult with rheumatoid arthritis. The CDR3 loop reads CASSFNSREQYF. The CDR3 nucleotides are TGTGCCAGCAGCTTTAATTCCCGGGAGCAGTACTTC.